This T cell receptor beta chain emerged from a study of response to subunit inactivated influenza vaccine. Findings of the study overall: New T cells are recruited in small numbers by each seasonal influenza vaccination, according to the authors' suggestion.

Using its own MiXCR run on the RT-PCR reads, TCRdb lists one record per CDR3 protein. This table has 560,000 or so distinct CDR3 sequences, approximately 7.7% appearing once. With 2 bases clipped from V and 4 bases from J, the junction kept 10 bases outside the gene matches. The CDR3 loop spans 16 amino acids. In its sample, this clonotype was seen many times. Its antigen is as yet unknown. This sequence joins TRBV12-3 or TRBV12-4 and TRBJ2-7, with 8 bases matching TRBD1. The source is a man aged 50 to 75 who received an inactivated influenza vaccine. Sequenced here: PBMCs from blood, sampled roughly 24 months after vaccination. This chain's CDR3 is CASSLHAAGGRYEQYF. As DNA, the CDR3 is TGTGCCAGCAGTTTACACGCCGCAGGGGGCAGGTACGAGCAGTACTTC.